This TCR beta chain was identified during a study of T-cell reconstitution after alpha-beta-depleted transplantation in children. The germline V gene has CDR1 GTSNPN and CDR2 SVGIG (reference sequence). V was pared by 3 bases and J by 4 bases, with 1 base of the junction left unmatched. This CDR3 has 12 residues. It was with unique molecular identifiers that the TCRbeta library was prepared. TCRdb called the PCR reads again in MiXCR, with one record for every CDR3 protein. The sample includes about 110,000 distinct CDR3 sequences, about 9.4% of them seen just once. The chain couples TRBV30 to TRBJ1-2, with 8 bases aligning to TRBD1. The input for sequencing was PBMCs from the stem cell graft donor, taken from the stem cell graft. The source is a human donor who donated a stem cell graft to a child with acute lymphoblastic leukemia. The CDR3 nucleotides are TGTGCCTGGAGGGACAGGGCCTATGGCTACACCTTC. Protein sequence: CAWRDRAYGYTF. Full variable domain (outside the CDR3, taken from reference TRBV30 and TRBJ1-2): SQTIHQWPATLVQPVGSPLSLECTVEGTSNPNLYWYRQAAGRGLQLLFYSVGIGQISSEVPQNLSASRPQDRQFILSSKKLLLSDSGFYLCAWRDRAYGYTFGSGTRLTVV.